Presented here are 12 T cell receptor beta chains from one specimen sequenced in a study of T cells in Graves' hyperthyroidism and ophthalmopathy. Amplified TCR beta CDR3 regions came from RNA transcripts. The HTBI primer set served for first-round RT-PCR of the TCR CDR3. TCRdb used MiXCR to reprocess the multiplex PCR reads, holding one entry per CDR3 protein. The sample gives 140,000 or so distinct CDR3 sequences, about 20% of which show up once; around 70% is in the top ten. The sequenced material came from blood. The receptors here all came from a woman between 50 and 59 years old with Graves' hyperthyroidism that later progressed to Graves' ophthalmopathy.

V is TRBV20-1 and J is TRBJ2-2; D call uncertain. CDR1 is DFQATT, CDR2 SNEGSKA, per germline (reference sequence). The CDR3 consists of 16 residues. V dropped 1 base and J dropped 4 bases, with 16 bases sitting between them. The CDR3, as DNA: TGCAGTGCTAGAGGGACCTCGACCCCGGCCACCGGGGAGCTGTTTTTT. This gives the protein CSARGTSTPATGELFF.

This clonotype was observed at least ten times. The V and J genes are TRBV10-3 and TRBJ1-1; tentatively, D is TRBD1 (5 bases). Deletions cut 10 bases from V and 4 bases from J, with 19 bases between. Per the germline V gene, CDR1 is ENHRY and CDR2 is SYGVKD. The CDR3 is 14 amino acids. As DNA, the CDR3 is TGTGCCACCCGGGACGGCAGGCAGAGCACTGAAGCTTTCTTT. Protein sequence: CATRDGRQSTEAFF.

Ten or more counts support this clonotype. The chain employs TRBV20-1 and TRBJ1-2; D not resolved. Germline loops: CDR1 DFQATT, CDR2 SNEGSKA (reference sequence). CDR3 length: 12 amino acids. The DNA for the CDR3 is TGCACCCCGGACGCCGCTAACTATGGCTACACCTTC. Translating gives CTPDAANYGYTF.

This sequence joins TRBV20-1 and TRBJ2-7, with TRBD1 matching over 7 bases. The CDR3 sequence is 13 residues long. The V segment lost 5 bases and the J segment 0 bases; nucleotides outside the gene matches: 4. CDR1 is DFQATT and CDR2 is SNEGSKA in the germline V gene (reference sequence). The CDR3 sequence is CSASGTDSYEQYF. The CDR3 DNA follows: TGCAGTGCTTCCGGGACAGACTCCTACGAGCAGTACTTC.

This clonotype showed up just a few times. The chain is built from TRBV7-6 and TRBJ2-6; no firm D call. Germline-derived CDR1 and CDR2 are SGHVS and FNYEAQ. CDR3 size: 15 residues. V was pared by 6 bases and J by 0 bases, with 9 bases between. CDR3 DNA sequence: TGTGCCAGCAGTTTTCTCTCCTCTGGGGCCAACGTCCTGACTTTC. Translation: CASSFLSSGANVLTF.

This clonotype was detected a few times. The rearrangement links TRBV30 to TRBJ1-2; a weak D match, TRBD1 (6 bases). The CDR3 contains 13 residues. V was clipped by 2 bases and J by 7 bases, with 14 bases between them. Germline CDR1 GTSNPN, CDR2 SVGIG (reference sequence). Written as DNA, the CDR3 is TGTGCCTGGAGTCGTCAAACAGGGTCTGGCTACACCTTC. Residues: CAWSRQTGSGYTF.

In this sample, this clonotype turned up a few times. The V call is TRBV11-2, the J call TRBJ2-3; the D gene is possibly TRBD2 (6 bases). Germline CDR1 SGHAT, CDR2 FQNNGV. Trimming left V 6 bases short and J 2 bases short, with 15 bases between. The CDR3 has 15 residues. CDR3 sequence (DNA): TGTGCCAGCAGTGAAGTTGGAGGGCCCACAGATACGCAGTATTTT. Amino acid sequence: CASSEVGGPTDTQYF.

The chain couples TRBV28 to TRBJ1-4; D unclear. The CDR3 spans 14 residues. Deletions cut 2 bases from V and 8 bases from J, with 12 bases between. Germline values: CDR1 MDHEN, CDR2 SYDVKM. CDR3 loop: CASSLRGPAEKLFF. In DNA, the CDR3 is TGTGCCAGCAGTTTAAGAGGTCCGGCCGAAAAACTGTTTTTT.

This chain links TRBV6-9 with TRBJ1-2; 7 bases agree with TRBD1. V dropped 4 bases and J dropped 5; count of bases not matched to a gene: 10. The CDR3 extends over 15 amino acids. Germline V CDR1 and CDR2: MNHGY, SVAAGI. Written as DNA, the CDR3 is TGTGCCAGCAGTTCACCTACGACAGGGTCATATGGCTACACCTTC. This encodes CASSSPTTGSYGYTF.

This clonotype was seen at least ten times. The chain has TRBV27 and TRBJ2-5; 11 nucleotides agree with TRBD1. J gave up 5 bases and V 4 bases, and 12 bases lay outside the gene matches. This CDR3 comprises 17 residues. The V gene's germline CDR1 is MNHEY and CDR2 SMNVEV (reference sequence). The CDR3 loop reads CASSSRTGGWRKETQYF. In DNA form, the CDR3 reads TGTGCCAGCAGTTCCCGGACAGGGGGCTGGAGGAAGGAGACCCAGTACTTC.

This clonotype has only a few counts. The chain recombines TRBV19 with TRBJ1-1; D ambiguous. The CDR3 consists of 14 residues. The ends were cut back, 5 bases at V and 1 base at J, with 11 bases in the middle. Looked up from germline, CDR1 is LNHDA and CDR2 is SQIVND (reference sequence). CDR3 sequence reads: CASSWAPPNTEAFF. The DNA for the CDR3 is TGTGCCAGTAGTTGGGCACCACCGAACACTGAAGCTTTCTTT.

J is TRBJ1-1 and V is TRBV2, with D possibly TRBD1 on 6 matching bases. V lost 6 bases and J lost 1, with 15 bases in between. CDR3 length: 15 residues. Looked up from germline, CDR1 is SNHLY and CDR2 is FYNNEI. CDR3 DNA sequence: TGTGCCAGCAGACTACGACAGGAAACGAACACTGAAGCTTTCTTT. Protein: CASRLRQETNTEAFF. Full variable domain (missing parts from reference TRBV2 and TRBJ1-1): EPEVTQTPSHQVTQMGQEVILRCVPISNHLYFYWYRQILGQKVEFLVSFYNNEISEKSEIFDDQFSVERPDGSNFTLKIRSTKLEDSAMYFCASRLRQETNTEAFFGQGTRLTVV.